Detailed here is one T cell receptor (beta chain). The antigen remains unidentified. Measured with immunoSEQ multiplex PCR; TCRdb has only the in-frame clones, and not every one. The sample shows around 100,000 clones, 94% of them seen only once. This entry is derived from a study of siplizumab effects on memory and regulatory T cells. Broader study findings: The diversity of naive T cells seemed greater than that of memory cells, and their alloresponse contribution seemed major.

The CDR3 extends over 16 amino acids. The V gene's germline CDR1 is SGHRS and CDR2 YFSETQ. Trimming removed 3 bases at V and 3 bases at J, with 17 bases between. The clonotype originates from a human donor in good health. This chain connects TRBV5-1 to TRBJ2-3, with D tentatively TRBD1 or TRBD2 (6 bases each). The sample comprised non-Treg CD4+ T cells sorted from blood. CDR3 amino acids: CASSSTGDIYTDTQYF. The DNA of the CDR3 is TGCGCCAGCAGCTCCACGGGGGACATTTATACAGATACGCAGTATTTT.